This record covers a single TCR beta chain. Its matching antigen is unknown. Produced via immunoSEQ multiplex PCR; TCRdb's table is partial and in-frame only. The sample shows 81,000 or so clones, over 85% of them seen only once. The source of the sample is a study of graft-versus-host responses after intestinal transplantation. About the study: Isolated intestinal, liver-intestinal, or multivisceral transplants had been given to the recipients. All recipients were given anti-thymocyte globulin induction, and tacrolimus and steroids were then administered for around three years.

The germline V gene encodes CDR1 SGHDT and CDR2 YYEEEE. Trimming removed 3 bases at V and 7 bases at J, with 11 bases between. The CDR3 runs 13 residues. The chain has TRBV5-6 and TRBJ2-4; D might be TRBD2 (5 bases). This receptor was identified in a human donor who was the organ donor for an intestinal transplant. Source: unstimulated CD8+ T cells sorted from spleen or lymph node cells, taken before transplant. Here the CDR3 DNA reads TGTGCCAGCAGCTGGGGAGTGGGTAACATTCAGTACTTC. Translating gives CASSWGVGNIQYF.